This TCR beta chain was sequenced during a study of beta chain features in type 1 diabetes (dated by TCRdb to the late 2010s). As for the study more broadly: Patients and healthy donors did not differ in mean age, gender distribution, total cell number or subset yield. Across all samples, fewer than 130 million sorted cells were examined, and cell number per subset correlated strongly with RNA yield. The study compared TCRB repertoires of sorted circulating CD4+ T cell subsets between recently diagnosed type 1 diabetes patients and matched healthy donors. Whereas all 30 or so donors provided naive and central memory subsets, regulatory and stem cell-like memory subsets were isolated from just 8 patients and roughly 8 healthy donors. Study-wide findings and limitations: Because small numbers of individuals were included in the HLA sub-analyses, any influence of HLA type on TCRB rearrangement was left unresolved. Shorter templates might have been favored by PCR, but patient and control samples were amplified and corrected together, so both groups would have been affected equally by any skew. Naive, central memory and regulatory TCRB repertoires appeared more similar among patients than among healthy donors. At VDJ recombination sites, patients with type 1 diabetes made fewer insertions and deleted more nucleotides, a pattern implying thymic rearrangement abnormalities. A moderate but significant shortening of TCRB CDR3 length was observed in type 1 diabetes patients in all four CD4+ subsets. Because cDNA rather than genomic DNA was sequenced, highly expressing activated cells could have been over-represented, although no difference in activation and CD3 levels was found between groups.

A distance of 19 bases separates the germline ends of V and J, which lose 6 bases and 7 bases respectively. Sequences WSHSY (CDR1) and SAAADI (CDR2) are obtained from the germline V gene. The CDR3 runs 14 amino acids, cysteine and phenylalanine included. Only the CDR3 DNA is retained, 42 bases long and in frame from the first base. A note on this clone: Which antigen it targets is not known. No much larger clone is present one base from it, and per-base qualities are unavailable.

Each donor gave one peripheral blood draw, roughly 120 mL on average, collected into heparinised tubes. A BD FACSAria II and a panel including CD45RO, CCR7, CD25, CD127, CD95 and CD27 were used to sort naive, central memory, regulatory and stem cell-like memory CD4+ T cells. A purity above 98% was achieved for all sorted populations. PBMCs were isolated immediately by Lymphoprep density gradient centrifugation and stained directly without culture. So that batch effects would be minimized, each experiment stained and sorted samples in pairs, pairing one healthy donor with one patient. All of the isolated RNA was reverse transcribed with the High Capacity cDNA Reverse Transcription Kit, so expressed TCRB transcripts were sequenced. Naive, central memory and regulatory T cell samples underwent deep immunoSEQ sequencing, averaging about 3.57 million total reads per sample. After sorted cells were lysed in RLT buffer, RNA was extracted with DNase-treated RNeasy Micro or Mini kits, with the choice depending on cell number. To prevent cross-contamination, every cell subset was processed on its own, while patient and healthy donor samples were processed together. Using the immunoSEQ multiplex PCR, TCRB sequences were amplified from cDNA into 87-bp fragments spanning the CDR3 region. Sequencing of the amplicons was done on the Illumina HiSeq platform. Under the source paper's analysis protocol: PCR bias was corrected computationally using synthetic template baselines, and reads within Hamming distance 2 were collapsed, with unmergeable singletons discarded. Reads were aligned against IMGT so that V, D and J genes, CDR3 length and insertions or deletions at six rearrangement sites could be assigned. Within each subset, clonotype counts were normalized to sorted cell number, after which true diversity and Gini coefficients were computed with the tcR R package. Repertoire sharing was quantified using the overlap coefficient calculated on TCRB nucleotide sequences. Entries here come from immuneACCESS through TCRdb and include only in-frame sequences with V and J called. Some clones fail to appear in such tables; in the studies checked, an unresolved V gene covers under half of the shortfall, and the cause of the remainder is unknown. Clonal size and the V and J genes are those of that table, whereas D and trimming came from the DNA. Across this sample there are about 210,000 clones, with approximately 11% seen only once. Approximately 1.4% of the sample is held by the ten biggest clonotypes.

The receptor chain draws on TRBV10-2 and TRBJ2-7, with no D gene named confidently. The sequence was collected from a man in his late teens or twenties in good health. Sequences were obtained from central memory CD4+ T cells from blood. The nucleotide sequence is given as TGCGCCAGCAGCCCCGCAGCGTTTACGCCTGAGCAGTACTTC. Its protein is CASSPAAFTPEQYF.